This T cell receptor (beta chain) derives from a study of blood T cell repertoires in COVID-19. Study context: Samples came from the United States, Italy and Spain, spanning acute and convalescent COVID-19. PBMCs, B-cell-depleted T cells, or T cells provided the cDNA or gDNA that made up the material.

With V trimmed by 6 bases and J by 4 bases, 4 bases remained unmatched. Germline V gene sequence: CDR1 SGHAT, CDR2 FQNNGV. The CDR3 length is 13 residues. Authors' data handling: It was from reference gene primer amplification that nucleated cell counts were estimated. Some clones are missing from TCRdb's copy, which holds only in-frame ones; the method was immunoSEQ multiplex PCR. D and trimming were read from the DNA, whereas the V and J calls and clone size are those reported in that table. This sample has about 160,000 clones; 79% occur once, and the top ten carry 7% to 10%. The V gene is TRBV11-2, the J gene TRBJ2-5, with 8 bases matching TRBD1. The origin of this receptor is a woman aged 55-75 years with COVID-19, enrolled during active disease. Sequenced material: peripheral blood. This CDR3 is CASRTDRGETQYF. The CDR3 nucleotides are TGTGCCAGCAGGACAGACAGGGGAGAGACCCAGTACTTC.